The present T cell receptor beta chain was sequenced within a study of monozygotic twins with inflammatory bowel disease. Both the TCRalpha cDNA and the TCRbeta cDNA were taken through two nested PCRs, lasting approximately 17 and 9 cycles. TCRdb re-called the 5' RACE reads, yielding one record per CDR3 amino acid sequence without DNA. Recorded here are more than 350,000 distinct CDR3 sequences; the top ten clones represent 2.4%. Germline V CDR1 and CDR2: SGHRS, YFSETQ. The CDR3 extends over 13 amino acids. The gene calls are TRBV5-1 and TRBJ1-1. The sample comprised blood. The TCR comes from a human donor with ulcerative colitis or Crohn's disease, or a healthy co-twin of an affected twin (not recorded which). CDR3 sequence: CASSLTGSTKAFF.